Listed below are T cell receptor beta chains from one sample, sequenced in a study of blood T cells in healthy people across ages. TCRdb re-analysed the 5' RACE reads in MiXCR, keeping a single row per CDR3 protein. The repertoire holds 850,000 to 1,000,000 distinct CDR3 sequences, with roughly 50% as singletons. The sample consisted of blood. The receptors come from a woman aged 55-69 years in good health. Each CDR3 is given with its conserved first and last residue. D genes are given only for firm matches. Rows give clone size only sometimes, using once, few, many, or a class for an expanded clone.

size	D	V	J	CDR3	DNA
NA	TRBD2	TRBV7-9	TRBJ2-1	CASSLMPGGSDDEQFF	TGTGCCAGCAGCTTAATGCCGGGAGGGAGTGACGATGAGCAGTTCTTC
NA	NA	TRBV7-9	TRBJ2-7	CASSPSSEYGQYF	TGTGCCAGCAGCCCTTCTAGCGAATACGGGCAGTACTTC
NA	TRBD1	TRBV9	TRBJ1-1	CASSVGTGTEAFF	TGTGCCAGCAGCGTAGGGACAGGGACCGAAGCTTTCTTT
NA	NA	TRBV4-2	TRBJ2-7	CASSQDDDEQYF	TGTGCCAGCAGCCAAGATGATGACGAGCAGTACTTC
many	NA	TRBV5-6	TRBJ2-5	CASSLNKETQYF	TGTGCCAGCAGCTTGAATAAAGAGACCCAGTACTTC
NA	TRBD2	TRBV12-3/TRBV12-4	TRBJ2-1	CASRTTGGGNNEQFF	TGTGCCAGCAGAACAACGGGGGGAGGAAACAATGAGCAGTTCTTC
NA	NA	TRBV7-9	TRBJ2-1	CASSLLKGSYGSEQFF	TGTGCCAGCAGCTTACTTAAGGGGAGCTATGGGAGTGAGCAGTTCTTC
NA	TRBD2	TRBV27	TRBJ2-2	CASSILGAGDNGELFF	TGTGCCAGCAGTATCCTCGGTGCGGGAGATAACGGGGAGCTGTTTTTT
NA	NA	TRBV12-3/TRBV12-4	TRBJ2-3	CASSIGDSDTQYF	TGTGCCAGCAGCATAGGGGACTCGGATACGCAGTATTTT
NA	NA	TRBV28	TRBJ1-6	CASNVWENNSPLHF	TGTGCCAGCAATGTTTGGGAGAACAATTCACCCCTCCACTTT
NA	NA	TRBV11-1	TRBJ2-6	CASSSRVGRSGANVLTF	TGTGCCAGCAGCAGTAGGGTGGGCAGATCTGGGGCCAACGTCCTGACTTTC
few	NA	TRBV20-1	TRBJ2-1	CSAPGGLVYNEQFF	TGCAGTGCCCCAGGGGGGCTAGTTTACAATGAGCAGTTCTTC
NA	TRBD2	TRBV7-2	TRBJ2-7	CASQKRGSYEQYF	TGTGCCAGTCAAAAGCGGGGGTCCTACGAGCAGTACTTC
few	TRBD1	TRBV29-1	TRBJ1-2	CSIQGAGGYTF	TGCAGCATACAGGGGGCGGGTGGCTACACCTTC
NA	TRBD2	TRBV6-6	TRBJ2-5	CASSYGREGETQYF	TGTGCCAGCAGTTACGGGAGGGAAGGGGAGACCCAGTACTTC
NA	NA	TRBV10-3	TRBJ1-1	CAISVKGRAIDTEAFF	TGTGCCATCAGTGTAAAAGGCAGGGCCATCGACACTGAAGCTTTCTTT
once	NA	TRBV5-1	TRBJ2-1	CASSEQANEQFF	TGCGCCAGCAGTGAGCAGGCCAATGAGCAGTTCTTC
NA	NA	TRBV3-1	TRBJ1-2	CASSQVTDNAYGYTF	TGTGCCAGCAGCCAGGTAACGGACAATGCCTATGGCTACACCTTC
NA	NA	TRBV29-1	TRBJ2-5	CSVGPRGLQETQYF	TGCAGCGTCGGGCCCCGGGGGCTACAAGAGACCCAGTACTTC
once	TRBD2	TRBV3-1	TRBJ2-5	CASSRGVLAGVGETQYF	TGTGCCAGCAGCCGAGGGGTTCTAGCGGGAGTTGGTGAGACCCAGTACTTC
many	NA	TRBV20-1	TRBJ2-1	CSAYVNEQFF	TGCAGTGCCTATGTCAATGAGCAGTTCTTC
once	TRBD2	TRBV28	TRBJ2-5	CASSFLSSGRLGETQYF	TGTGCCAGCAGTTTCCTATCTAGCGGGAGGTTGGGAGAGACCCAGTACTTC
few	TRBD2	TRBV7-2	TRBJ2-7	CASSPPGLAQQYF	TGTGCCAGCAGCCCTCCGGGACTAGCTCAGCAGTACTTC
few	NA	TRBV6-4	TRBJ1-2	CASSDGGGPLYGYTF	TGTGCCAGCAGTGACGGCGGGGGGCCCCTCTATGGCTACACCTTC
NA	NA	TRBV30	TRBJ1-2	CAWSARNGYTF	TGTGCCTGGAGTGCTAGGAATGGCTACACCTTC
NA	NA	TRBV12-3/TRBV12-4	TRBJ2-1	CASSFGVRNNEQFF	TGTGCCAGCAGTTTCGGGGTGAGGAACAATGAGCAGTTCTTC
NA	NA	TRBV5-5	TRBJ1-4	CASSHRVGDGNEKLFF	TGTGCCAGCAGCCATCGAGTCGGGGACGGAAATGAAAAACTGTTTTTT
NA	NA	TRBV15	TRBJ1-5	CATSGGQWGSNQPQHF	TGTGCCACCAGCGGTGGACAGTGGGGTAGCAATCAGCCCCAGCATTTT
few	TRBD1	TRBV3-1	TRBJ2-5	CASTSMRQGKETQYF	TGTGCCAGCACCTCTATGAGACAGGGGAAAGAGACCCAGTACTTC
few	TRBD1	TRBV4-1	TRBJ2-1	CASSRSMGTEFRNEQFF	TGCGCCAGCAGCCGAAGTATGGGGACAGAATTTCGGAATGAGCAGTTCTTC
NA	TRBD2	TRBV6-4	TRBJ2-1	CASSDGTRGNEQFF	TGTGCCAGCAGTGACGGGACTAGGGGAAATGAGCAGTTCTTC
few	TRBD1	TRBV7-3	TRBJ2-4	CASSFRSGTGENIQYF	TGTGCCAGCAGCTTCCGGTCCGGGACAGGGGAAAACATTCAGTACTTC
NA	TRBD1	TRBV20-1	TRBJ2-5	CSANPGQGWETQYF	TGCAGTGCTAACCCGGGACAGGGGTGGGAGACCCAGTACTTC
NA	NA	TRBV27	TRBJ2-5	CASSPPGTGSVKYF	TGTGCCAGCAGTCCCCCCGGGACTGGCTCGGTTAAGTACTTC
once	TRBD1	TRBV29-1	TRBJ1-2	CSVVQTGADYGYTF	TGCAGCGTTGTGCAAACAGGGGCCGACTATGGCTACACCTTC
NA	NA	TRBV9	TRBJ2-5	CASSALGSRAQYF	TGTGCCAGCAGCGCATTGGGGTCTAGGGCCCAGTACTTC
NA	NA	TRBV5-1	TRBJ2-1	CASTGDSGYNEQFF	TGCGCCAGCACGGGGGACAGTGGGTACAATGAGCAGTTCTTC
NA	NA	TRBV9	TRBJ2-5	CASSMGHSGETQYF	TGTGCCAGCAGCATGGGCCATAGTGGAGAGACCCAGTACTTC
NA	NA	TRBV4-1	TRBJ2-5	CASSQVLPMQETQYF	TGCGCCAGCAGCCAAGTTCTACCCATGCAAGAGACCCAGTACTTC
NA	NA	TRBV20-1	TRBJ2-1	CSAKRQVHNEQFF	TGCAGTGCTAAACGGCAGGTCCACAATGAGCAGTTCTTC
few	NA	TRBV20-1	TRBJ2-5	CSPTVGARNEQYF	TGCAGTCCGACGGTCGGAGCCCGAAATGAGCAGTACTTC
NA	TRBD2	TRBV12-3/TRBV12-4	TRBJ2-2	CASSLGLAGVGVTGELFF	TGTGCCAGCAGCCTTGGACTAGCGGGAGTAGGGGTCACCGGGGAGCTGTTTTTT
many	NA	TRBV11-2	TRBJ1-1	CASSKQALGTEAFF	TGTGCCAGCAGCAAACAGGCATTGGGCACTGAAGCTTTCTTT
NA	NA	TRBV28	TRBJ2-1	CASSPQSADYNEQFF	TGTGCCAGCAGTCCCCAAAGCGCCGACTACAATGAGCAGTTCTTC
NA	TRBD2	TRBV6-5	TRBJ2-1	CASSSSGTSGGGLNEQFF	TGTGCCAGCAGTTCCTCCGGGACTAGCGGAGGTGGTTTGAATGAGCAGTTCTTC
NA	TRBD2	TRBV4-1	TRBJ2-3	CASSQGLALGTDTQYF	TGCGCCAGCAGCCAAGGACTAGCATTAGGGACAGATACGCAGTATTTT
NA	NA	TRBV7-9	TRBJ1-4	CASSGPGHQRGEKLFF	TGTGCCAGCAGCGGACCGGGACACCAGAGGGGTGAAAAACTGTTTTTT
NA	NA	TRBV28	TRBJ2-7	CASSADRRLGDEQYF	TGTGCCAGCTCAGCAGACAGGCGCCTAGGGGACGAGCAGTACTTC
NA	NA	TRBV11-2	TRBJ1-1	CASRPDRGSTEAFF	TGTGCCAGCAGACCAGACCGGGGAAGCACTGAAGCTTTCTTT
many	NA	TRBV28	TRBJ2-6	CASSRGQHSGANVLTF	TGTGCCAGCAGCAGGGGACAACACTCTGGGGCCAACGTCCTGACTTTC
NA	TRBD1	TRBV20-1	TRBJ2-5	CSYDRGRRETQYF	TGCAGTTACGACAGGGGGCGCCGGGAGACCCAGTACTTC
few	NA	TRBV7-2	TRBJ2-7	CASSLTEQYF	TGTGCCAGCAGCTTGACCGAGCAGTACTTC
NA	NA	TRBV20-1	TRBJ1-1	CSAAKGVGTEAFF	TGCAGTGCCGCCAAGGGGGTGGGCACGGAAGCTTTCTTT
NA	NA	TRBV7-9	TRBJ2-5	CASSPAVGLLLLETQYF	TGTGCCAGCAGCCCCGCGGTTGGACTGCTGCTTTTGGAGACCCAGTACTTC
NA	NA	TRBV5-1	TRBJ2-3	CASSFGPTTDTQYF	TGCGCCAGCAGCTTCGGTCCCACCACAGATACGCAGTATTTT
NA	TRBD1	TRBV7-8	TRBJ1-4	CASSKGQGNEKLFF	TGTGCCAGCAGCAAGGGACAGGGGAATGAAAAACTGTTTTTT
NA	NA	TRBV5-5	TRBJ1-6	CASSLSGPYNSPLHF	TGTGCCAGCAGCTTGTCGGGCCCTTATAATTCACCCCTCCACTTT
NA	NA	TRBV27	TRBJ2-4	CASDERRKNIQYF	TGTGCCAGCGACGAGCGGAGGAAAAACATTCAGTACTTC
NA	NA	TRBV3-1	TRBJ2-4	CASSYRGGTKNIQYF	TGTGCCAGCAGCTACCGTGGAGGGACCAAAAACATTCAGTACTTC